This TCR beta chain was identified during a study of shared clonotypes between healthy human individuals. Whole-study findings and limits: Larger richness was generally estimated for naive than memory subsets. Compared with clonotypes that all four donors shared, non-shared clonotypes had lower generation probabilities.

The authors split each subset's genomic DNA evenly across several immunoSEQ plates. The table came from immunoSEQ multiplex PCR; TCRdb's copy has only in-frame clones and leaves some out. The table has about 680,000 clones, roughly nine tenths seen once. The naive CD8 population came from CD45RO-negative cells selected for CCR7, without terminally differentiated effector memory CD45RA+ cells. Every donor was a Caucasian adult from Nashville, Tennessee. This clone came up once. Its antigen is currently unknown. Source material: naive CD8+ T cells sorted from blood. The receptor was isolated from a man aged 25 to 45 in good health.

The CDR3 nucleotides are TGTGCCAGCAGTCCCTTGCTAGGGAGGGTAAACTACGAGCAGTACTTC. Encoded protein: CASSPLLGRVNYEQYF. The rearrangement joins TRBV27 to TRBJ2-7, with TRBD2 matching over 7 bases. V shed 5 bases and J 3 bases; nucleotides not matched to a gene: 13. CDR1 and CDR2 from the germline V gene are MNHEY and SMNVEV (reference sequence). This CDR3 region has 16 residues.